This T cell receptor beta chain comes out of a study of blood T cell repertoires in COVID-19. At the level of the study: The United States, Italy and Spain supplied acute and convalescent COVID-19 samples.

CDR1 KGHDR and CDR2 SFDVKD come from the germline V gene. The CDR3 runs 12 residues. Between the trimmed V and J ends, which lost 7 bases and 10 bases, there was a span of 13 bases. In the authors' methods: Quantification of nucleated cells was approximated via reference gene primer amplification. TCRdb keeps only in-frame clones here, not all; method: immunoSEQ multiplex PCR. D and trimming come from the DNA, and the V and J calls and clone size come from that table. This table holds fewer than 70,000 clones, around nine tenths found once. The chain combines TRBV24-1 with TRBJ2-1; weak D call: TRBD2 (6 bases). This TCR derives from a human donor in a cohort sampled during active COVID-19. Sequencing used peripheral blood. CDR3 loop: CATRDRTNEQFF. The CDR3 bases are TGTGCCACCAGGGATCGGACTAACGAGCAGTTCTTC.